This TCR beta chain was observed in a study of blood T cell repertoires in COVID-19 (dated by TCRdb to 2019 to 2021). Regarding the complete study: Samples covering the acute and convalescent phases of COVID-19 were provided by collaborators in the United States, Italy and Spain. Subjects who had been exposed to COVID-19, were actively infected with it, or had recovered from it provided the deeply sampled blood TCRbeta repertoires that made up the dataset. The samples were drawn from two sources: the first 160 participants of the ongoing ImmuneRACE study, and 1,000 to 1,500 subjects contributed by 6 global collaborators. The repertoires were made available in a free public database intended to serve as a resource for research on the immune response to SARS-CoV-2. The material from the prospective study consisted of cDNA or gDNA derived from T cells, B-cell-depleted T cells, or PBMCs. Where available, HLA class I and class II types were taken from metadata supplied by the sample provider and were not determined by assay-based typing. Sample metadata almost always included a de-identified subject ID, COVID-19 status, age in years and sex. The paper as a whole reports these results and caveats: The amount of clinical and demographic metadata varied by source and participant and was provided uncurated.

The collaborating institutions used their own protocols to collect whole blood in K2EDTA tubes. For TCRbeta analysis, collaborators shipped samples in one of three forms: frozen whole blood, isolated PBMCs, or DNA extracted from either of those sample types. TCRbeta CDR3 regions were amplified from genomic DNA using the immunoSEQ Assay, a bias-controlled multiplex PCR. Per the source publication's procedure: Nucleated cell counts per sample were estimated from amplification of reference gene primers within the assay. To quantify the absolute abundance of each unique TCRbeta CDR3 rearrangement, sequence reads were collapsed and filtered. For each sample, productive Simpson clonality was calculated as the square root of Simpson's diversity index over productive rearrangements. TCRdb took this table from immuneACCESS and kept in-frame rearrangements with V and J called. Such tables lack part of the clones; where checked against another copy, unresolved V genes explain under half of the gap, and the rest is unexplained. V, J and clone size are taken as reported in that table, and D and trimming were inferred from the DNA itself. The sample table lists about 140,000 clones, over 80% of them with a count of one. Approximately 10% of the sample is taken by the ten largest.

V and J lose 10 bases and 9 bases, and a span of 16 bases separates them. CDR1 MNHEY and CDR2 SVGAGI were looked up in the germline V gene. The CDR3 goes from the cysteine to the phenylalanine over 11 residues. Only the CDR3 region is kept as DNA, spanning 33 bases read in frame from base 1. To note about this clone: The specificity of this receptor is unknown. No base quality values were provided; no much bigger clone lies one nucleotide off.

This sequence uses TRBV6-5 and TRBJ2-7, with TRBD1 as a weak D call on 6 bases. Sequenced material: peripheral blood. The clonotype originates from a woman aged 80 or older with acute or convalescent COVID-19. The nucleotide sequence reads TGTGCCATCCGGACAGCTACGAGGCAGTACTTC. It is translated as CAIRTATRQYF.